Each of the 24 T cell receptor beta chains below was sequenced from the same sample in a study of T-cell memory formation after mild COVID-19 (dated by TCRdb to about 2021). The library was prepared using 5' RACE. Sequencing used an Illumina NovaSeq 6000. TCRdb reworked the public reads: Q25 trimming with fastp, MiXCR clone assembly, productive beta chains retained. All rows with the same CDR3 protein become a single entry with the most common DNA and genes. Present in this sample are around 440,000 distinct CDR3 sequences, roughly 20% of which were seen just once. Together, the top ten hold approximately 13% of the sample. The sequenced sample consisted of PBMCs or a T cell subset sorted from them (not recorded which). These receptors came from an adult woman who had mild COVID-19 (a few samples of this study predate the infection). The sample titles of this study are shuffled in the database, so cell type and time point are left out; the donor was told from shared clones.

This chain links TRBV4-1 with TRBJ2-1; TRBD1 aligns across 9 bases. The junction had 3 bases not matched to a gene; V was cut back by 1 base and J by 8 bases. Germline V gene data show CDR1 as MGHRA and CDR2 as YSYEKL. The CDR3 sequence is 14 residues long. CDR3 in amino acids: CASSQGQGGYEQFF. The CDR3 DNA is TGCGCCAGCAGCCAAGGACAGGGGGGTTATGAGCAGTTCTTC.

This clonotype has only a few counts. This chain connects TRBV20-1 to TRBJ1-1; D possibly corresponds to TRBD1 (6 bases). Germline CDR1 is DFQATT and CDR2 is SNEGSKA (reference sequence). CDR3 length equals 13 residues. V was clipped by 6 bases and J by 4 bases, with 15 bases between them. Written as DNA, the CDR3 is TGCAGTGCAAACAGGGTCGATATCACTGAAGCTTTCTTT. This gives the protein CSANRVDITEAFF.

The genes are TRBV18 and TRBJ1-2; the match to TRBD1 covers 8 bases. This CDR3 contains 15 residues. Germline values: CDR1 KGHSH, CDR2 LQKENI. After removal of 3 bases from V and 3 bases from J, the junction contained 6 bases not matched to a gene. The CDR3: CASSPTPQGDYGYTF. The CDR3 DNA reads TGTGCCAGCTCACCTACTCCACAGGGGGACTATGGCTACACCTTC.

Only a few counts were recorded for this clonotype. This sequence joins TRBV10-3 and TRBJ1-2; D uncertain. Between the trimmed V and J ends, which lost 8 bases and 8 bases, there was a span of 15 bases. The CDR3 has 12 amino acids. The germline V gene has CDR1 ENHRY and CDR2 SYGVKD. CDR3 in amino acids: CAIGPQQAGYTF. DNA for the CDR3: TGTGCCATCGGACCTCAACAAGCGGGCTACACCTTC.

V and J are TRBV4-3 and TRBJ2-5; maybe TRBD2 (5 bases). This CDR3 is 16 amino acids long. Trimming cost V 4 bases and J 2 bases, with 17 bases left between them. The germline CDR1 and CDR2 sequences are LGHNA and YSLEER. CDR3 in DNA: TGCGCCAGCAGCCCCAGCCGAGGACTGCAACAAGAGACCCAGTACTTC. Translating it yields CASSPSRGLQQETQYF.

This clonotype was counted only a few times. The CDR3 region has the DNA TGTGCCAGCACCCCACCGCCAGGGAGAGACACTGAAGCTTTCTTT. Translating gives CASTPPPGRDTEAFF. This chain uses TRBV5-6 with TRBJ1-1, with TRBD1 as a possible D gene (5 bases). CDR3 size: 15 residues. Germline CDR1 SGHDT, CDR2 YYEEEE. V gave up 6 bases and J gave up 3 bases, with 18 bases separating them.

The rearrangement joins TRBV12-3 or TRBV12-4 to TRBJ2-7, with 10 nucleotides matching TRBD1. V dropped 11 bases and J dropped 0; count of bases not matched to a gene: 7. The CDR3 length is 14 residues. CDR3 in DNA: TGTGCCTCCGCCAGGGACAGGGGCTCCTACGAGCAGTACTTC. Its protein product is CASARDRGSYEQYF.

This rearrangement joins TRBV6-4 to TRBJ2-7; 11 nucleotides match TRBD2. There are 18 residues in the CDR3. V was pared by 2 bases and J by 2 bases, with 11 bases of the junction left unmatched. In germline, CDR1 is MRHNA, CDR2 SNTAGT. The CDR3 DNA sequence: TGTGCCAGCAGTGACCCCTCGTCACCTAGCGGGGGGACCTACGAGCAGTACTTC. It codes for CASSDPSSPSGGTYEQYF.

V gene TRBV12-3 or TRBV12-4 combines with J gene TRBJ2-1, with TRBD2 identical over 7 bases. V shed 1 base and J 10 bases; nucleotides not matched to a gene: 7. This CDR3 has 14 amino acids. The CDR3 nucleotides are TGTGCCAGCAGTTTAGAGGCGGGGGTACGGGAGCAGTTCTTC. Its translation is CASSLEAGVREQFF.

This rearrangement joins TRBV12-3 or TRBV12-4 to TRBJ2-1, with 11 bases aligning to TRBD1. V dropped 5 bases and J dropped 6; count of bases not matched to a gene: 9. The CDR3 runs 16 residues. The DNA for the CDR3 is TGTGCCAGCAGTGGCACCCGGACAGGGGGCGTCAATGAGCAGTTCTTC. It translates to CASSGTRTGGVNEQFF.

This clonotype was detected a few times. V gene TRBV7-4 combines with J gene TRBJ2-7, with 8 bases lining up with TRBD1. CDR1 is SGHVT and CDR2 is SQSDAQ in the germline V gene. Unmatched junction bases numbered 8, after V lost 5 bases and J lost 2 bases. This CDR3 has 15 amino acids. CDR3 bases: TGTGCCAGCAGCAGACAGGGGACTGATCCCTACGAGCAGTACTTC. Amino acids: CASSRQGTDPYEQYF.

This sequence joins TRBV6-5 and TRBJ2-3, with 14 nucleotides matching TRBD2. The germline V gene has CDR1 MNHEY and CDR2 SVGAGI. The CDR3 consists of 15 residues. The J segment lost 5 bases and the V segment lost 2 bases, leaving 0 bases of the junction unmatched. CDR3 coding DNA: TGTGCCAGCAGTTACGGGACTAGCGGGAGAGATACGCAGTATTTT. It translates to CASSYGTSGRDTQYF.

V usage is TRBV6-6 and J usage is TRBJ2-7, with 7 bases fitting TRBD1. The CDR3 is 15 amino acids. Germline assignment: CDR1 MNHNY and CDR2 SVGAGI (reference sequence). Trimming took 0 bases from V and 3 from J; bases not matched to a gene: 5. The CDR3 is CASSYSGTVNYEQYF. DNA of the CDR3: TGTGCCAGCAGTTACTCCGGGACAGTTAACTACGAGCAGTACTTC.

The J gene is TRBJ2-3, the V gene TRBV12-3 or TRBV12-4, with 10 bases aligning to TRBD2. The V segment lost 8 bases and the J segment 1 base; nucleotides outside the gene matches: 9. The CDR3 runs 16 residues. The CDR3 DNA follows: TGTGCCAGCGGAGACTGGCTAGCGGGGGGCACAGATACGCAGTATTTT. As protein: CASGDWLAGGTDTQYF.

The chain uses TRBV5-1 and TRBJ2-5, with D perhaps matching TRBD1 or TRBD2 (6 bases each). Between the trimmed V and J ends, which lost 2 bases and 1 base, there was a span of 15 bases. Germline lookup yields CDR1 SGHRS and CDR2 YFSETQ. This CDR3 comprises 16 residues. As DNA, the CDR3 is TGCGCCAGCAGCTTATACGGGGGCCGGGGCCAAGAGACCCAGTACTTC. Translating gives CASSLYGGRGQETQYF.

The chain is built from TRBV5-6 and TRBJ2-7; 8 bases are a match to TRBD2. This CDR3 contains 16 residues. Losses at the gene ends were 0 bases for V and 0 bases for J; bases not matched to a gene: 5. Per germline, CDR1 SGHDT and CDR2 YYEEEE. The CDR3 DNA follows: TGTGCCAGCAGCTTGGGACTAGCGATAAGCTCCTACGAGCAGTACTTC. Protein: CASSLGLAISSYEQYF.

Only a few counts were recorded for this clonotype. The rearrangement links TRBV10-3 to TRBJ1-5, with a weak D call TRBD1 (6 bases). Trimming took off 5 bases at V and 7 bases at J, with 12 bases between the two ends. The length of the CDR3 is 13 residues. Germline V lookup: CDR1 ENHRY, CDR2 SYGVKD. The CDR3 protein is CAISPTGKQPQHF. The CDR3 bases are TGTGCCATCAGTCCTACAGGGAAGCAGCCCCAGCATTTT.

This clonotype was detected a few times. V usage is TRBV9 and J usage is TRBJ1-1; D unresolved. The CDR3 contains 13 residues. Trimming removed 5 bases from V and 1 base from J, with 9 bases in between. Germline V gene lookup returns CDR1 SGDLS and CDR2 YYNGEE. The CDR3 sequence is CASRGVGNTEAFF. The DNA of the CDR3 is TGTGCCAGCAGGGGTGTGGGGAACACTGAAGCTTTCTTT.

This clonotype appeared a few times. This chain links TRBV20-1 with TRBJ1-1; the match to TRBD1 covers 11 bases. Germline V gene lookup returns CDR1 DFQATT and CDR2 SNEGSKA (reference sequence). V shed 6 bases, J shed 4 bases, and the junction held 4 bases outside the gene matches. This CDR3 is built from 13 residues. CDR3 region: CSAFGTGGTEAFF. The DNA for the CDR3 is TGCAGTGCATTCGGGACAGGGGGCACTGAAGCTTTCTTT.

This chain connects TRBV7-6 to TRBJ2-3; 9 nucleotides align to TRBD2. The germline V gene encodes CDR1 SGHVS and CDR2 FNYEAQ. The J segment lost 0 bases and the V segment lost 4 bases, leaving 14 bases of the junction unmatched. The CDR3 extends over 19 amino acids. The CDR3 region has the DNA TGTGCCAGCAGCTCCCTGATAGCGGGAGAAACCGCTAGCACAGATACGCAGTATTTT. This sequence encodes CASSSLIAGETASTDTQYF.

The genes are TRBV6-2 or TRBV6-3 and TRBJ1-2; D is unclear. The CDR3 spans 14 residues. V lost 7 bases and J lost 0, with 12 bases in between. The germline V gene has CDR1 MNHEY and CDR2 SVGEGT. CDR3 bases: TGTGCCAGCAACCGATTGGGTCCTAACTATGGCTACACCTTC. Translating gives CASNRLGPNYGYTF.

The chain is built from TRBV27 and TRBJ1-1; D is undetermined. This CDR3 spans 13 amino acids. Germline loops: CDR1 MNHEY, CDR2 SMNVEV (reference sequence). Trimming removed 5 bases from V and 3 bases from J, with 10 bases in between. The CDR3 coding sequence is TGTGCCAGCAGTAGAGACGGGGACACTGAAGCTTTCTTT. The encoded protein is CASSRDGDTEAFF.

The V gene is TRBV29-1, the J gene TRBJ2-5, with D unresolved. V dropped 4 bases and J dropped 1 base, with 7 bases sitting between them. From germline, CDR1 is SQVTM and CDR2 ANQGSEA. The CDR3 is 12 amino acids. In DNA, the CDR3 is TGCAGCGTTGGGTTTTTCCAAGAGACCCAGTACTTC. Encoded protein: CSVGFFQETQYF. Combining the CDR3 with reference TRBV29-1 and TRBJ2-5 gives the whole variable domain SAVISQKPSRDICQRGTSLTIQCQVDSQVTMMFWYRQQPGQSLTLIATANQGSEATYESGFVIDKFPISRPNLTFSTLTVSNMSPEDSSIYLCSVGFFQETQYFGPGTRLLVL.

V usage is TRBV12-3 or TRBV12-4 and J usage is TRBJ2-4, with D uncertain. Deletions cut 0 bases from V and 8 bases from J, with 11 bases between. The CDR3 is made up of 14 amino acids. CDR3 loop: CASSLASGFDIQYF. In DNA, the CDR3 is TGTGCCAGCAGTTTAGCGTCCGGATTCGACATTCAGTACTTC.